This T cell receptor beta chain derives from a study of STAT3 mutations in large granular lymphocyte leukemia. Across the whole study: Roughly half the longitudinally sequenced T-LGLL patients had canonical STAT3 mutations. Findings of the study overall: Every T-LGLL patient had at least one immunodominant TCRbeta clonotype.

Around 40,000 productive templates were obtained per sample on average. Clones were read by immunoSEQ multiplex PCR, and TCRdb kept only the in-frame ones, dropping some. The repertoire has about 9,000 clones, 85% to 90% of them found once; the top ten carry 84%. CDR3 length equals 11 residues. The V and J ends lost 0 bases and 5 bases respectively, with 1 base between them. Germline CDR1 SGHDN, CDR2 FVKESK. Notes on this clone: Its target is unknown.

Sequencing was performed on peripheral blood mononuclear cells. The clonotype was recovered from a man older than 75 with T-cell large granular lymphocyte leukemia. Some clones in this sample may be carry-over from other donors' samples. The chain is built from TRBV14 and TRBJ2-5; D uncertain. CDR3 region: CASSQDETQYF. DNA of the CDR3: TGTGCCAGCAGCCAAGATGAGACCCAGTACTTC.